The next 20 T cell receptor beta chains were all read from a single sample in a study of Japanese encephalitis immunity and Zika vaccine responses. TCRdb reanalysed the 5' RACE reads using MiXCR and keeps one entry per CDR3 protein. In the table there are 350 to 450 distinct CDR3 sequences, almost 4.5% of which are singletons. For 6 days, PBMCs labeled with CFSE were cultured with peptide pools at approximately 0.97 ug/mL each. Live CD56-CD19-CD16-CD3+CD4+ cells with low CFSE were sorted unfixed as proliferating CD4 T cells. This sample comprised antigen-activated CD4+ T cells from blood, cultured, obtained during a Zika inactivated vaccine study. The source is an adult woman who received an inactivated Zika virus vaccine.

By share of the sample, this clonotype is large (0.1 to 1%). The DNA of the CDR3 is TGTGCCACCAGTGAGACCGGGAACAAAAACATTCAGTACTTC. Translation: CATSETGNKNIQYF. The rearrangement links TRBV24-1 to TRBJ2-4, with D perhaps matching TRBD2 (5 bases). Germline CDR1 and CDR2: KGHDR and SFDVKD. The CDR3 covers 14 residues. V was pared by 4 bases and J by 3 bases, with 9 bases between.

A note on this clonotype: This could be a read error, since a much larger clone is one nucleotide away. V gene TRBV20-1 combines with J gene TRBJ2-1; D unclear. Looked up from germline, CDR1 is DFQATT and CDR2 is SNEGSKA (reference sequence). V dropped 7 bases and J dropped 6 bases, with 13 bases sitting between them. The CDR3 is 12 residues long. CDR3 in DNA: TGCAGTGTCGACACTTGGCTCAATGAGCAGTTCTTC. Translating gives CSVDTWLNEQFF.

By share, this clonotype ranks as large (0.1 to 1%). The rearrangement uses TRBV20-1 and TRBJ1-1; 7 nucleotides agree with TRBD1. J gave up 3 bases and V 4 bases, and 5 bases lay outside the gene matches. The germline V gene has CDR1 DFQATT and CDR2 SNEGSKA (reference sequence). The CDR3 spans 13 residues. CDR3 in DNA: TGCAGTGCTACACAGGGGATTGACACTGAAGCTTTCTTT. It translates to CSATQGIDTEAFF.

Sample share makes this clonotype hyperexpanded. The V call is TRBV5-1, the J call TRBJ2-3, with D uncertain. The CDR3 is 13 amino acids. Germline V gene lookup returns CDR1 SGHRS and CDR2 YFSETQ. Trimming removed 1 base at V and 1 base at J, with 4 bases between. The CDR3 loop reads CASSLRGTDTQYF. Written as DNA, the CDR3 is TGCGCCAGCAGCTTGCGAGGCACAGATACGCAGTATTTT.

By sample fraction, this clonotype is medium-sized. The CDR3 nucleotides are TGTGCCAGCAGCCTGGACAGGGTTGGGAAACTGTTTTTT. Residues: CASSLDRVGKLFF. The rearrangement uses TRBV5-4 and TRBJ1-4; TRBD1 agrees at 8 bases. The CDR3 is 13 amino acids. CDR1 is SGHNT and CDR2 is YYREEE in the germline V gene (reference sequence). V lost 4 bases, J lost 11 bases, and 7 bases stayed unmatched.

This clonotype ranks as large. The chain joins TRBV28 to TRBJ1-3; maybe TRBD1 (6 bases). V was clipped by 5 bases and J by 1 base, with 9 bases between them. The CDR3 has 14 residues. In germline, CDR1 is MDHEN, CDR2 SYDVKM. In DNA, the CDR3 is TGTGCCAGCAGTAGGCAGGGGTCTGGAAACACCATATATTTT. Translation gives CASSRQGSGNTIYF.

In this sample, this clonotype is large. V and J are TRBV29-1 and TRBJ2-7, with a tentative D call TRBD1 (5 bases). V gave up 4 bases and J gave up 6 bases, with 10 bases separating them. Per germline, CDR1 SQVTM and CDR2 ANQGSEA. This CDR3 region has 11 residues. CDR3 sequence reads: CSVVGRAEQYF. CDR3 in DNA: TGCAGCGTTGTAGGCAGGGCCGAGCAGTACTTC.

By share, this clonotype ranks as large. The junction departs from germline at one end; a sequencing error may be responsible. This chain links TRBV7-7 with TRBJ2-5; D ambiguous. Germline CDR1 reads SSHAT; CDR2 reads FNYEAQ (reference sequence). CDR3 length: 14 residues. The CDR3 spells CASSLFGIGETQYF. The CDR3 region has the DNA TGTGCTAGCAGCTTATTTGGAATCGGAGAGACCCAGTACTTC.

In this sample, this clonotype is large. V usage is TRBV15 and J usage is TRBJ2-1; 10 bases are a match to TRBD1. Looked up from germline, CDR1 is LNHNV and CDR2 is YYDKDF (reference sequence). CDR3 length equals 14 residues. The V and J ends lost 3 bases and 10 bases, in that order; junction bases with no gene match: 6. The CDR3 nucleotides read TGTGCCACCAGCAGGAGACAGGGGGCGTGGGAGCAGTTCTTC. Encoded protein: CATSRRQGAWEQFF.

In its sample, this clonotype is medium-sized. The V gene is TRBV20-1, the J gene TRBJ1-5; no clear D. In germline, CDR1 is DFQATT, CDR2 SNEGSKA (reference sequence). The V end lost 2 bases, the J end lost 0 bases, and 11 bases lay between the germline ends. CDR3 length: 15 residues. The CDR3 bases are TGCAGTGCTAGACCCTCGATAAATAGCAATCAGCCCCAGCATTTT. This encodes CSARPSINSNQPQHF.

By share of the sample, this clonotype is large. This chain uses TRBV24-1 with TRBJ1-2; maybe TRBD1 (5 bases). V was shortened by 4 bases and J by 4 bases, with 12 bases between the two germline ends. CDR1 is KGHDR, CDR2 SFDVKD, per germline. The CDR3 has 14 residues. In DNA form, the CDR3 reads TGTGCCACCAGTGACAACAGGAAGACCTATGGCTACACCTTC. Its translation: CATSDNRKTYGYTF.

In this sample, this clonotype is large (0.1 to 1%). The CDR3 region has the DNA TGTGCCAGCAGTGAAGCGTTGAACAGGGGTCGATCCTACAATGAGCAGTTCTTC. It yields the protein CASSEALNRGRSYNEQFF. The gene calls are TRBV6-1 and TRBJ2-1, with 7 bases lining up with TRBD1. The CDR3 is 18 residues long. Germline CDR1 and CDR2: MNHNS and SASEGT. Trimming took 0 bases from V and 1 from J; bases not matched to a gene: 9.

In its sample, this clonotype is large. The chain joins TRBV5-6 to TRBJ1-5, with 9 bases matching TRBD1. J lost 6 bases, V lost 2 bases, and 6 bases had no gene match. The CDR3 is 15 residues long. Germline V gene data show CDR1 as SGHDT and CDR2 as YYEEEE. The chain's CDR3 is CASSFSGTGLQPQHF. In DNA form, the CDR3 reads TGTGCCAGCAGCTTTTCTGGGACAGGGCTTCAGCCCCAGCATTTT.

In this sample, this clonotype is hyperexpanded (1% or more). The V gene is TRBV6-6, the J gene TRBJ2-7; D possibly matches TRBD1 or TRBD2 (5 bases each). The CDR3 contains 13 residues. Germline V CDR1 and CDR2: MNHNY, SVGAGI (reference sequence). The ends were cut back, 2 bases at V and 4 bases at J, with 9 bases in the middle. The CDR3 is CASSYPGRYEQYF. CDR3 bases: TGTGCCAGCAGTTACCCGGGGCGATACGAGCAGTACTTC.

In its sample, this clonotype is large. The chain recombines TRBV5-1 with TRBJ1-6; D perhaps matches TRBD1 (6 bases). V was clipped by 0 bases and J by 7 bases, with 14 bases between them. CDR1 is SGHRS and CDR2 is YFSETQ in the germline V gene. This CDR3 has 16 amino acids. Here the CDR3 reads CASSLVAGAVNSPLHF. CDR3 in DNA: TGCGCCAGCAGCTTGGTTGCGGGGGCGGTAAATTCACCCCTCCACTTT.

This clonotype is judged medium-sized. The rearrangement links TRBV6-5 to TRBJ2-2; D is undetermined. V dropped 6 bases and J dropped 0 bases, with 5 bases sitting between them. CDR1 is MNHEY, CDR2 SVGAGI, per germline. This CDR3 spans 13 amino acids. CDR3 DNA: TGTGCCAGCAGCCCTGCGAACACCGGGGAGCTGTTTTTT. Amino acids: CASSPANTGELFF.

This clonotype is labeled as medium-sized. The CDR3 nucleotides are TGTGCCAGCAGGGAGAGGACAGGGGGCTTTGAAAAACTGTTTTTT. Translation: CASRERTGGFEKLFF. The chain joins TRBV2 to TRBJ1-4, with 11 bases identical to TRBD1. With 6 bases clipped from V and 7 bases from J, the junction kept 7 bases outside the gene matches. The germline V gene has CDR1 SNHLY and CDR2 FYNNEI. The CDR3 runs to 15 residues.

This clonotype is labeled large (0.1 to 1%). The genes are TRBV7-9 and TRBJ1-5; the D is unclear. The V end lost 1 base, the J end lost 5 bases, and 6 bases lay between the germline ends. The CDR3 covers 13 residues. CDR1 and CDR2 from the germline V gene are SEHNR and FQNEAQ (reference sequence). The CDR3 is CASSLGGDQPQHF. The CDR3 DNA is TGTGCCAGCAGCTTAGGAGGCGATCAGCCCCAGCATTTT.

This clonotype is medium-sized (0.01 to 0.1%) in the sample. The chain uses TRBV5-1 and TRBJ1-1; D not resolved. Germline V gives CDR1 SGHRS, CDR2 YFSETQ. The CDR3 runs to 12 residues. V lost 1 base to trimming and J lost 1 base, with 2 bases between them. This chain's CDR3 is CASSLTNTEAFF. CDR3 coding DNA: TGCGCCAGCAGCTTGACGAACACTGAAGCTTTCTTT.

This clonotype is judged medium-sized. The chain recombines TRBV29-1 with TRBJ1-1, with 12 bases identical to TRBD1. CDR3 length: 15 residues. The germline V gene has CDR1 SQVTM and CDR2 ANQGSEA. After removal of 7 bases from V and 4 bases from J, the junction contained 10 bases not matched to a gene. The CDR3 here is CSAKGGTGGSTEAFF. DNA for the CDR3: TGCAGCGCCAAGGGAGGGACAGGGGGCAGCACTGAAGCTTTCTTT. The full variable domain, with the rest looked up from reference TRBV29-1 and TRBJ1-1, is SAVISQKPSRDICQRGTSLTIQCQVDSQVTMMFWYRQQPGQSLTLIATANQGSEATYESGFVIDKFPISRPNLTFSTLTVSNMSPEDSSIYLCSAKGGTGGSTEAFFGQGTRLTVV.